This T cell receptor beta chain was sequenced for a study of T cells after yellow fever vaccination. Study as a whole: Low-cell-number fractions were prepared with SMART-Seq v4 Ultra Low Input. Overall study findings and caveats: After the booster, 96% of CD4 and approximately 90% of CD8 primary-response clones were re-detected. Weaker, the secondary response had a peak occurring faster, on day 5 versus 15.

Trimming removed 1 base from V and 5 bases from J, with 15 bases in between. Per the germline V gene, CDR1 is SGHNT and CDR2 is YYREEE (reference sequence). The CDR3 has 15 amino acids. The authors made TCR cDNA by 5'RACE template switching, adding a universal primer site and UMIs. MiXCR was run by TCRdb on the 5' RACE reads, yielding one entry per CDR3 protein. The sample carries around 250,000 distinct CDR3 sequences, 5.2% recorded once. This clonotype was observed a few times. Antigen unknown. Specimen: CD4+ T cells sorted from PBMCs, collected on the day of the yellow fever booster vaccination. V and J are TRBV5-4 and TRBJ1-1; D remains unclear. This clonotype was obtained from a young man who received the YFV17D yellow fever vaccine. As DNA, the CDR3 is TGTGCCAGCAGCTTGTTTAGCGGGCGACGGACTGAAGCTTTCTTT. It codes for CASSLFSGRRTEAFF.